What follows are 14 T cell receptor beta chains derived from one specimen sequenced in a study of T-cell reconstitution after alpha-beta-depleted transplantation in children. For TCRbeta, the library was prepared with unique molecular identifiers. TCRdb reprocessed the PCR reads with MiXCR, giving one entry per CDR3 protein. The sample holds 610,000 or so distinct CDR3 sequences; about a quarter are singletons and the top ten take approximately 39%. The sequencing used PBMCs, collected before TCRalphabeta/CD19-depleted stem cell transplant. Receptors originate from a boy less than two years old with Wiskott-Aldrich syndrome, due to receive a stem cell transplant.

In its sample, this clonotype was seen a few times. The DNA of the CDR3 is TGCGCCAGCAGCTTGGATTTGGCTAGCCAAGAGACCCAGTACTTC. This sequence encodes CASSLDLASQETQYF. The chain couples TRBV5-1 to TRBJ2-5; the D is unclear. Germline assignment: CDR1 SGHRS and CDR2 YFSETQ. This CDR3 comprises 15 residues. V was shortened by 0 bases and J by 1 base, with 10 bases between the two germline ends.

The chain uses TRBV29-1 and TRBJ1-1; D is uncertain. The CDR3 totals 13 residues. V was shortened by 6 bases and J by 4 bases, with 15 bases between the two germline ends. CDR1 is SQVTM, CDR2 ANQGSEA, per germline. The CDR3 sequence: CSVETPTGTEAFF. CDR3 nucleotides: TGCAGCGTAGAGACCCCGACGGGCACTGAAGCTTTCTTT. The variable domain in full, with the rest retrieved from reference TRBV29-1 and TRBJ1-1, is SAVISQKPSRDICQRGTSLTIQCQVDSQVTMMFWYRQQPGQSLTLIATANQGSEATYESGFVIDKFPISRPNLTFSTLTVSNMSPEDSSIYLCSVETPTGTEAFFGQGTRLTVV.

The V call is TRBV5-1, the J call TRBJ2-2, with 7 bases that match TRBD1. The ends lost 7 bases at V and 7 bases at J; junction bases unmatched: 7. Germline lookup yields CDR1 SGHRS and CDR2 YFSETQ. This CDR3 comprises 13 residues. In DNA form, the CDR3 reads TGCGCCAGCCGGCTAGGGGGCATCGGGGAGCTGTTTTTT. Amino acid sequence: CASRLGGIGELFF.

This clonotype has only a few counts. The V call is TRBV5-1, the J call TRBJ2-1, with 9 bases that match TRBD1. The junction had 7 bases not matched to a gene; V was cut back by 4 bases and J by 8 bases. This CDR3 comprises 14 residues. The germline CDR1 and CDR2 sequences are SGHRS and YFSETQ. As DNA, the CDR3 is TGCGCCAGCAGCGTCCGGGACAGGGCCCATGAGCAGTTCTTC. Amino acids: CASSVRDRAHEQFF.

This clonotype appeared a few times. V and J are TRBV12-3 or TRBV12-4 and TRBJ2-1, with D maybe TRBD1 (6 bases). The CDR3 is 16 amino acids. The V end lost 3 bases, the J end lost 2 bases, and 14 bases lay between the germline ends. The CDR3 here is CASSFVGGVTYNEQFF. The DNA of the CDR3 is TGTGCCAGCAGTTTCGTAGGGGGAGTAACCTACAATGAGCAGTTCTTC.

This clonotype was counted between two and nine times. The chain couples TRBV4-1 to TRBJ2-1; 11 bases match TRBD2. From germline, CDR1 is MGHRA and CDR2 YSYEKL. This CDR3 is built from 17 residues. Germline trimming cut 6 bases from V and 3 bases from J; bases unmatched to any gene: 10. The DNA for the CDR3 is TGCGCCAGCAGACTACTAGCGGGAGATGGATTCTACAATGAGCAGTTCTTC. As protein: CASRLLAGDGFYNEQFF.

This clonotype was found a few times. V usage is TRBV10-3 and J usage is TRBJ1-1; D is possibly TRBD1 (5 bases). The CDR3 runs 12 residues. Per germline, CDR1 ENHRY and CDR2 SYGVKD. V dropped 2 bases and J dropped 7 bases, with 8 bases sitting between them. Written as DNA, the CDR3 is TGTGCCATCAGTGAGACAGGACATGAAGCTTTCTTT. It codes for CAISETGHEAFF.

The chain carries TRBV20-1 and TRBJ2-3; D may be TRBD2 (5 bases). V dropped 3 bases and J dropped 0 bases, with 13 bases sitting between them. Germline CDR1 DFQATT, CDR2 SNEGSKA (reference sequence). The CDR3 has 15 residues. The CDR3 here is CSASRPSKSTDTQYF. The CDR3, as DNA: TGCAGTGCTAGTCGTCCTAGCAAGAGCACAGATACGCAGTATTTT.

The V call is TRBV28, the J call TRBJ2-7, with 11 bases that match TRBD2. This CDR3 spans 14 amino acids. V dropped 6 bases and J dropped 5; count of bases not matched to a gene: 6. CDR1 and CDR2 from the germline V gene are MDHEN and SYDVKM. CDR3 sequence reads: CASRVAGGPHEQYF. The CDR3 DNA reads TGTGCCAGCAGGGTAGCGGGAGGGCCCCACGAGCAGTACTTC.

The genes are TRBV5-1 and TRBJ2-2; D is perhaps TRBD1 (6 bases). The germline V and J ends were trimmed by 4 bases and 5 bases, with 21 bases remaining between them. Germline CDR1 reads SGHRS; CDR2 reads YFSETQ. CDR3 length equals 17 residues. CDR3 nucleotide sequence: TGCGCCAGCAGCCCGCCAAATGGGGCAGGGGATACCGGGGAGCTGTTTTTT. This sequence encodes CASSPPNGAGDTGELFF.

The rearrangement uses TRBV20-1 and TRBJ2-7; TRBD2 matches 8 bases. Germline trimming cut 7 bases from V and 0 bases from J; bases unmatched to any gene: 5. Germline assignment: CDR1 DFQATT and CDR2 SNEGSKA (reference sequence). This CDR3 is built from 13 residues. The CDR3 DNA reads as TGCAGTGGGGCTAGCGGGTCCTCCTACGAGCAGTACTTC. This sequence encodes CSGASGSSYEQYF.

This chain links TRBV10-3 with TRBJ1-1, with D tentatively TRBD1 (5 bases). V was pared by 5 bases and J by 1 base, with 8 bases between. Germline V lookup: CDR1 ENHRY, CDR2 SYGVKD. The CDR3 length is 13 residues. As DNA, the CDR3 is TGTGCCATCAGTTTGGGACGGAACACTGAAGCTTTCTTT. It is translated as CAISLGRNTEAFF.

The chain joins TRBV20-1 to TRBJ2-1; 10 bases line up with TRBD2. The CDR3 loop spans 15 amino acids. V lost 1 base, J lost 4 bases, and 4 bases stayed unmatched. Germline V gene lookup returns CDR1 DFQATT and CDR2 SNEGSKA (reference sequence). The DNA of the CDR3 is TGCAGTGCTAGAGCCACACTAGCGGGGTACAATGAGCAGTTCTTC. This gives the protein CSARATLAGYNEQFF.

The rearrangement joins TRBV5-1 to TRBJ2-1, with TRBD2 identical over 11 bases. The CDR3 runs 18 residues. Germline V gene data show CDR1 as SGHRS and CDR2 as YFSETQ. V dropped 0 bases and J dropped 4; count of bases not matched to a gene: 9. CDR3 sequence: CASSLAVSGRAGYNEQFF. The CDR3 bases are TGCGCCAGCAGCTTGGCGGTTAGCGGGAGGGCCGGGTACAATGAGCAGTTCTTC.